This T cell receptor beta chain was retrieved from a study of vaccination and CD4 T cells after COVID-19. Looking at the study overall: Post-vaccination samples were procured at a median of approximately 72 days following dose two (range 14 to 241). General study results and limits: Post-vaccination, and not before, a median approximately 89% of reactive clones appeared in convalescent patients.

In germline, CDR1 is LNHDA, CDR2 SQIVND (reference sequence). The CDR3 loop spans 17 amino acids. V shed 3 bases and J shed 5 bases, with 23 bases lying between them. Worth noting for this clonotype: As yet, its antigen is unknown.

With the Oncomine TCR Beta short-read assay, DNA from cultured CD4+ T cells was sequenced. Once CD4+ T cells had been cultured, genomic DNA was extracted from them. TCRdb used MiXCR to reprocess the PCR reads, holding one entry per CDR3 protein. The data hold about 20,000 distinct CDR3 sequences, with 66% observed a single time. Treatment described: approximately nine-day PBMC culture with coronavirus spike peptide pools or control peptides (ViraFEST assay). Positive PCR dates ranged from March to December 2020; these dates predated US Alpha, Beta and Delta variants. The rearrangement joins TRBV19 to TRBJ2-7; D remains unclear. This TCR derives from a human donor who had recovered from COVID-19. The source material was CD4+ T cells from blood, cultured in vitro. The CDR3 bases are TGTGCCAGTAGTATCCCAATCACGCGTGGGATAAGCAACGAGCAGTACTTC. It codes for CASSIPITRGISNEQYF.